Listed here are 27 T cell receptor beta chains from one sample, sequenced in a study. TCRdb used MiXCR to reprocess the RT-PCR reads, holding one entry per CDR3 protein. Of almost 700,000 distinct CDR3 sequences listed, approximately 14% are singletons. The source material was memory CD4+ T cells from blood. Source of these receptors: a female donor in good health, serving as a healthy control.

This clonotype showed up just a few times. The chain uses TRBV7-2 and TRBJ2-2; D may be TRBD2 (5 bases). Germline CDR1 and CDR2: SGHTA and FQGNSA. V dropped 5 bases and J dropped 1 base, with 11 bases sitting between them. CDR3 length equals 15 residues. This CDR3 is CASSPDAGNTGELFF. CDR3 bases: TGTGCCAGCAGCCCGGACGCGGGGAACACCGGGGAGCTGTTTTTT.

This clonotype was recorded many times. This chain links TRBV10-3 with TRBJ2-5; D is possibly TRBD2 (5 bases). Trimming took 4 bases from V and 3 from J, leaving 6 bases between them. Germline V gene sequence: CDR1 ENHRY, CDR2 SYGVKD. CDR3 length: 12 amino acids. For the CDR3, the DNA is TGTGCCATCAGTGCCGGGGAAGAGACCCAGTACTTC. The encoded protein is CAISAGEETQYF.

V and J are TRBV13 and TRBJ2-2; the D call may be TRBD1 or TRBD2 (5 bases each). V was pared by 5 bases and J by 6 bases, with 22 bases between. This CDR3 comprises 17 residues. Germline V gene sequence: CDR1 PRHDT, CDR2 FYEKMQ (reference sequence). DNA of the CDR3: TGTGCCAGCAGCGGGACGCCCGGGCTCTCGTTGCCCGGGGAGCTGTTTTTT. Protein sequence: CASSGTPGLSLPGELFF.

The chain recombines TRBV5-1 with TRBJ1-6, with D hard to call. The CDR3 contains 13 residues. The V end was cut by 0 bases, the J end by 9 bases, with 7 bases between. Germline assignment: CDR1 SGHRS and CDR2 YFSETQ. DNA for the CDR3: TGCGCCAGCAGCTTGGACGAGGGTTCACCCCTCCACTTT. The encoded protein is CASSLDEGSPLHF.

This clonotype has at least ten counts. This CDR3 is CASSLGLAGLSTDTQYF. As DNA, the CDR3 is TGTGCCAGCAGTCTGGGACTAGCGGGTCTGAGCACAGATACGCAGTATTTT. This chain connects TRBV6-6 to TRBJ2-3, with TRBD2 matching 12 bases. J was trimmed by 0 bases and V by 5 bases; bases with no gene match: 6. Looked up from germline, CDR1 is MNHNY and CDR2 is SVGAGI (reference sequence). This CDR3 has 17 residues.

V is TRBV24-1 and J is TRBJ1-1; D gene unclear. The CDR3 spans 13 residues. V lost 9 bases and J 3 bases, leaving 13 bases between the germline ends. The germline CDR1 and CDR2 sequences are KGHDR and SFDVKD. CDR3 coding DNA: TGTGCCACCCAGCTACGAGACGACACTGAAGCTTTCTTT. The encoded protein is CATQLRDDTEAFF.

This chain links TRBV27 with TRBJ2-3, with TRBD2 matching 7 bases. This CDR3 has 17 amino acids. The V segment lost 0 bases and the J segment 11 bases; nucleotides outside the gene matches: 17. The germline V gene encodes CDR1 MNHEY and CDR2 SMNVEV (reference sequence). In nucleotides, the CDR3 is TGTGCCAGCAGTTTATCGTGGCTAGCGGCAAATTACAATGAGCAGTATTTT. It codes for CASSLSWLAANYNEQYF.

V usage is TRBV5-1 and J usage is TRBJ2-1, with TRBD2 identical over 14 bases. Germline trimming cut 2 bases from V and 2 bases from J; bases unmatched to any gene: 3. Germline V gene lookup returns CDR1 SGHRS and CDR2 YFSETQ. The CDR3 has 17 residues. The CDR3 is CASSFWTSGGTYNEQFF. The CDR3 DNA reads TGCGCCAGCAGCTTCTGGACTAGCGGGGGGACCTACAATGAGCAGTTCTTC.

This clonotype was recorded a few times. V and J are TRBV5-1 and TRBJ2-3; D possibly corresponds to TRBD2 (5 bases). The germline V and J ends were trimmed by 3 bases and 2 bases, with 10 bases remaining between them. The germline CDR1 and CDR2 sequences are SGHRS and YFSETQ. The CDR3 is made up of 14 amino acids. CDR3 nucleotides: TGCGCCAGCAGCTACGGGGAGTCCACAGATACGCAGTATTTT. Encoded protein: CASSYGESTDTQYF.

The sample holds a few counts of this clonotype. The V gene is TRBV6-1, the J gene TRBJ2-7; D is perhaps TRBD2 (5 bases). The length of the CDR3 is 13 residues. V lost 0 bases and J 4 bases, leaving 7 bases between the germline ends. The germline CDR1 and CDR2 sequences are MNHNS and SASEGT. This chain's CDR3 is CASSEAAGYEQYF. The CDR3 bases are TGTGCCAGCAGTGAAGCGGCGGGTTACGAGCAGTACTTC.

The gene calls are TRBV7-2 and TRBJ2-7; D may be TRBD2 (5 bases). CDR1 is SGHTA, CDR2 FQGNSA, per germline. CDR3 length equals 16 residues. Trimming stripped 0 bases from V and 2 bases from J, with 14 bases between. The DNA of the CDR3 is TGTGCCAGCAGCTTAGCGACCACGGGATTGGCCTACGAGCAGTACTTC. Translated: CASSLATTGLAYEQYF.

This chain uses TRBV12-3 or TRBV12-4 with TRBJ1-1; D ambiguous. The CDR3 sequence is 14 residues long. V lost 2 bases, J lost 1 base, and 8 bases lay in between. The CDR3 nucleotides read TGTGCCAGCAGTTTAAGAAAGACGAACACTGAAGCTTTCTTT. Residues: CASSLRKTNTEAFF.

DNA for the CDR3: TGTGCCAGCAGTTTAGGGTTGGGACACGCCGGGGACACTGAAGCTTTCTTT. This translates into CASSLGLGHAGDTEAFF. The chain joins TRBV12-3 or TRBV12-4 to TRBJ1-1; a possible D gene is TRBD1 (6 bases). V dropped 1 base and J dropped 3 bases, with 18 bases sitting between them. The CDR3 covers 17 residues.

This clonotype has at least ten counts. V usage is TRBV25-1 and J usage is TRBJ1-2; D is uncertain. The germline V and J ends were trimmed by 2 bases and 3 bases, with 13 bases remaining between them. The germline CDR1 and CDR2 sequences are MGHDK and SYGVNS. The CDR3 is made up of 15 amino acids. The CDR3 is CASSEREGAHYGYTF. CDR3 DNA sequence: TGTGCCAGCAGTGAACGCGAAGGAGCACACTATGGCTACACCTTC.

The rearrangement links TRBV27 to TRBJ2-7, with 9 bases aligning to TRBD2. V lost 2 bases and J lost 2; bases outside the gene matches: 4. The CDR3 totals 15 residues. Germline CDR1 reads MNHEY; CDR2 reads SMNVEV (reference sequence). The CDR3 loop is CASSLIAGEAYEQYF. CDR3 nucleotide sequence: TGTGCCAGCAGTTTAATAGCGGGAGAGGCCTACGAGCAGTACTTC.

The chain employs TRBV7-8 and TRBJ2-5; 8 bases fit TRBD2. The CDR3 loop spans 15 amino acids. CDR1 and CDR2 (germline): SGHVS, FQNEAQ. V gave up 3 bases and J gave up 1 base; unmatched junction bases: 4. The CDR3 loop is CASSLELAVQETQYF. CDR3 in DNA: TGTGCCAGCAGCTTGGAACTAGCGGTCCAAGAGACCCAGTACTTC.

The table lists this clonotype with a few counts. The chain employs TRBV28 and TRBJ2-7; tentative D call: TRBD2 (6 bases). CDR1 and CDR2 (germline): MDHEN, SYDVKM. The CDR3 is 14 residues long. With 7 bases removed from V and 7 bases from J, the gap between germline ends came to 20 bases. CDR3 nucleotide sequence: TGTGCCAGCACTACCGGGACTCTAGTGCGTGAGCAGTACTTC. It specifies CASTTGTLVREQYF.

J is TRBJ2-1 and V is TRBV2; 7 positions match TRBD2. The germline CDR1 and CDR2 sequences are SNHLY and FYNNEI. CDR3 length: 17 residues. The V gene end was trimmed by 0 bases and the J gene end by 7 bases; junction bases not matched to a gene: 12. CDR3 DNA: TGTGCCAGCAGTGAAGCGCGGCTAGCGGTCGTATTAAATGAGCAGTTCTTC. Translated: CASSEARLAVVLNEQFF.

This clonotype was seen more than once but under ten times. This sequence joins TRBV11-2 and TRBJ2-1, with a tentative D call TRBD2 (5 bases). The germline gives CDR1 SGHAT, CDR2 FQNNGV. Trimming removed 1 base from V and 8 bases from J, with 15 bases in between. The CDR3 runs to 15 residues. CDR3: CASSLGSPGIDEQFF. In nucleotides, the CDR3 is TGTGCCAGCAGCTTAGGTTCCCCGGGGATTGATGAGCAGTTCTTC. Looking up the rest from reference TRBV11-2 and TRBJ2-1 gives the full variable domain: EAGVAQSPRYKIIEKRQSVAFWCNPISGHATLYWYQQILGQGPKLLIQFQNNGVVDDSQLPKDRFSAERLKGVDSTLKIQPAKLEDSAVYLCASSLGSPGIDEQFFGPGTRLTVL.

This clonotype was detected ten times or more. This chain connects TRBV7-2 to TRBJ1-5; tentatively, D is TRBD1 (5 bases). There are 14 residues in the CDR3. The V gene lost 4 bases and the J gene lost 4 bases, with 11 bases spanning the gap. Germline loops: CDR1 SGHTA, CDR2 FQGNSA. Here the CDR3 DNA reads TGTGCCAGCAGCTCACAGGACGGGAATCAGCCCCAGCATTTT. Translating gives CASSSQDGNQPQHF.

The chain has TRBV7-6 and TRBJ1-6; TRBD1 is a possible D gene (5 bases). Germline loops: CDR1 SGHVS, CDR2 FNYEAQ. CDR3 length equals 16 residues. The V and J ends lost 0 bases and 0 bases respectively, with 6 bases between them. CDR3 DNA sequence: TGTGCCAGCAGCTTAGCGGGGGTCTCCTATAATTCACCCCTCCACTTT. Amino acids: CASSLAGVSYNSPLHF.

This rearrangement joins TRBV6-5 to TRBJ1-2; possible D gene TRBD1, 6 bases. The CDR3 is made up of 11 amino acids. Germline V gene lookup returns CDR1 MNHEY and CDR2 SVGAGI. With 8 bases removed from V and 8 bases from J, the gap between germline ends came to 12 bases. CDR3 residues: CASLGQRGYTF. CDR3 bases: TGTGCCAGCCTTGGACAGAGAGGCTACACCTTC.

The chain uses TRBV6-2 or TRBV6-3 and TRBJ2-3, with 11 bases matching TRBD2. Trimming cost V 4 bases and J 14 bases; bases outside gene matches: 8. Per the germline V gene, CDR1 is MNHEY and CDR2 is SVGEGT. This CDR3 comprises 13 residues. CDR3 sequence (DNA): TGTGCCAGCAGTTCCGGGACTAGCGGTCGGCCGTATTTT. It encodes CASSSGTSGRPYF.

This clonotype came up a few times. The rearrangement links TRBV20-1 to TRBJ1-6, with D hard to call. V was cut by 3 bases and J by 4 bases, with 7 bases left in between. The germline CDR1 and CDR2 sequences are DFQATT and SNEGSKA (reference sequence). This CDR3 contains 13 residues. The CDR3 nucleotides are TGCAGTGCTAGTCAACCGTATAATTCACCCCTCCACTTT. This sequence encodes CSASQPYNSPLHF.

This clonotype has ten or more counts. The CDR3 DNA is TGTGCCAGCAGCCTTGACGGAGCCTACGAGCAGTACTTC. It translates to CASSLDGAYEQYF. V gene TRBV6-5 combines with J gene TRBJ2-7, with unresolved D. Germline loops: CDR1 MNHEY, CDR2 SVGAGI. Trimming removed 6 bases at V and 2 bases at J, with 11 bases between. The CDR3 has 13 amino acids.

The J gene is TRBJ2-3, the V gene TRBV9; D call uncertain. CDR3 size: 15 residues. V dropped 1 base and J dropped 2 bases, with 11 bases sitting between them. CDR1 and CDR2 (germline): SGDLS, YYNGEE. The CDR3: CASSVSWAITDTQYF. The CDR3 DNA reads TGTGCCAGCAGCGTATCTTGGGCCATCACAGATACGCAGTATTTT.

CDR3 sequence (DNA): TGTGCCAGCACTCCCCAGGGTTCGGCCCGCGAGTTTAATTCACCCCTCCACTTT. It codes for CASTPQGSAREFNSPLHF. The gene calls are TRBV6-2 or TRBV6-3 and TRBJ1-6, with a weak D call TRBD1 (5 bases). The CDR3 extends over 18 amino acids. V was shortened by 7 bases and J by 6 bases, with 25 bases between the two germline ends. Germline lookup yields CDR1 MNHEY and CDR2 SVGEGT.